The clone carrying this T cell receptor beta chain appeared a few times. What it binds is not known. The entry originates in a study of identical twins. Carrying unique molecular identifiers, the cDNA also gained a universal primer site through template switching. TCRdb fed the 5' RACE reads into MiXCR, producing one record per CDR3 protein. The sample includes roughly 1.6 million distinct CDR3 sequences, 32% of them seen just once. General study findings and limits: Abundant beta clonotypes from cord blood had fewer insertions, unlike memory repertoires, which showed none. Analyses of zero insertions could be partly confounded by invariant MAIT and iNKT cells. Out-of-frame alpha sequences common to twins exhibited a surplus of low generation probability.

V was shortened by 4 bases and J by 5 bases, with 13 bases between the two germline ends. Looked up from germline, CDR1 is SGHRS and CDR2 is YFSETQ. The CDR3 covers 14 residues. This sequence joins TRBV5-1 and TRBJ2-1; maybe TRBD1 (5 bases). Sequenced material: cord blood. This clonotype was obtained from a newborn girl in good health. CDR3 sequence: CASSQQVGDNEQFF. CDR3 nucleotide sequence: TGCGCCAGCAGCCAGCAGGTAGGGGACAATGAGCAGTTCTTC.